This is a list of T cell receptor beta chains from one sample in a study of Ad26.COV2.S vaccination and SARS-CoV-2 variants. Sequencing used immunoSEQ multiplex PCR; TCRdb keeps in-frame clones, though not all of them. The sample has around 450,000 clones, roughly 89% seen once; the top ten hold about 2.4%. The sequenced sample was peripheral blood, obtained in a trial of Ad26.COV2.S vaccine versus placebo. Receptors were obtained from a person between 18 and 65 years old who received the Ad26.COV2.S COVID-19 vaccine or a placebo. The CDR3 runs from the conserved cysteine through the conserved F or W. A D gene is named only where the DNA matches it firmly. A clone size is listed for some rows: how often the clone was seen (once, few, many), or a class if it is expanded.

abundance: NA; d_gene: NA; j_gene: TRBJ1-4; v_gene: TRBV2; CDR3nt: TGTGCCAGCAGTTGGATGGGCGATGGGGAAAAACTGTTTTTT; CDR3aa: CASSWMGDGEKLFF
abundance: NA; d_gene: NA; j_gene: TRBJ1-2; v_gene: TRBV2; CDR3nt: TGTGCCAGCAGTCTTCAGGGGACGGCGTCTGGCTACACCTTC; CDR3aa: CASSLQGTASGYTF
abundance: NA; d_gene: TRBD1; j_gene: TRBJ2-5; v_gene: TRBV11-3; CDR3nt: TGTGCCAGCAGCCCCACGGGACAGACCCAGGGGGAGACCCAGTACTTC; CDR3aa: CASSPTGQTQGETQYF
abundance: NA; d_gene: NA; j_gene: TRBJ2-3; v_gene: TRBV5-1; CDR3nt: TGCGCCAGCAAGCTATCAGATACGCAGTATTTT; CDR3aa: CASKLSDTQYF
abundance: NA; d_gene: NA; j_gene: TRBJ1-4; v_gene: TRBV6-5; CDR3nt: TGTGCCAGCAGTTACTCGCTAGGGACGGGCGAAAAACTGTTTTTT; CDR3aa: CASSYSLGTGEKLFF
abundance: NA; d_gene: NA; j_gene: TRBJ2-3; v_gene: TRBV20-1; CDR3nt: TGCAGTGCTTCTTTCACAGATACGCAGTATTTT; CDR3aa: CSASFTDTQYF
abundance: NA; d_gene: NA; j_gene: TRBJ2-5; v_gene: TRBV28; CDR3nt: TGTGCCAGCGTGGACCAAGAGACCCAGTACTTC; CDR3aa: CASVDQETQYF
abundance: once; d_gene: NA; j_gene: TRBJ1-1; v_gene: TRBV7-8; CDR3nt: TGTGCCAGCAGCTTAAGAGTCGGAATCACTGAAGCTTTCTTT; CDR3aa: CASSLRVGITEAFF
abundance: NA; d_gene: NA; j_gene: TRBJ1-5; v_gene: TRBV28; CDR3nt: TGTGCCAGCCTACAGGGTACCAATCAGCCCCAGCATTTT; CDR3aa: CASLQGTNQPQHF
abundance: NA; d_gene: NA; j_gene: TRBJ2-1; v_gene: TRBV5-1; CDR3nt: TGCGCCAGCAGCTTGGGGGCAGGCCAGTTCTTC; CDR3aa: CASSLGAGQFF
abundance: NA; d_gene: TRBD1; j_gene: TRBJ1-3; v_gene: TRBV2; CDR3nt: TGTGCCAGCAGGACACAGGGGGCCTCTGGAAACACCATATATTTT; CDR3aa: CASRTQGASGNTIYF
abundance: NA; d_gene: NA; j_gene: TRBJ1-2; v_gene: TRBV7-2; CDR3nt: TGTGCCAGCAGCCCCCGGGGGGATCGGGGCTACACCTTC; CDR3aa: CASSPRGDRGYTF
abundance: once; d_gene: NA; j_gene: TRBJ2-3; v_gene: TRBV7-6; CDR3nt: TGTGCCAGCAGCACCCTACGTCTGGATACGCAGTATTTT; CDR3aa: CASSTLRLDTQYF
abundance: NA; d_gene: NA; j_gene: TRBJ2-3; v_gene: TRBV4-2; CDR3nt: TGTGCCAGCAGCCAAGACAGGACAGCGAGAGCAGATACGCAGTATTTT; CDR3aa: CASSQDRTARADTQYF
abundance: NA; d_gene: NA; j_gene: TRBJ2-1; v_gene: TRBV20-1; CDR3nt: TGCAGTGCTAGTTTAAACGGGTGGAATGAGCAGTTCTTC; CDR3aa: CSASLNGWNEQFF
abundance: NA; d_gene: TRBD1; j_gene: TRBJ1-2; v_gene: TRBV7-3; CDR3nt: TGTGCCAGCAGCTTAAGTCATGGGACAGGGGGTGAAGGCTACACCTTC; CDR3aa: CASSLSHGTGGEGYTF
abundance: NA; d_gene: NA; j_gene: TRBJ1-6; v_gene: TRBV2; CDR3nt: TGTGCCAGCAGTGAAAATGGGCTGATGACCTATAATTCACCCCTCCACTTT; CDR3aa: CASSENGLMTYNSPLHF